This T cell receptor (beta chain) emerged from a study of T cell responses to AZD1222 COVID-19 vaccine. Study-wide findings and caveats: Clonal diversity was possibly underestimated; the donors were predominantly white British and more often female. Baseline seropositivity characterized only a handful of AZD1222 recipients.

V was pared by 1 base and J by 4 bases, with 5 bases of the junction left unmatched. Germline V gives CDR1 KGHSH, CDR2 LQKENI. CDR3 size: 17 residues. This clone was seen just once. Its antigen is still unknown. TCRdb keeps only in-frame clones here, not all; method: immunoSEQ multiplex PCR. Counted here are over 45,000 clones, around 85% occurring once; the ten biggest clones make up roughly 19%. The V and J genes are TRBV18 and TRBJ2-6; 9 nucleotides match TRBD2. Specimen: peripheral blood, collected on day 0 of MenACWY control vaccination. This receptor was obtained from an adult in good health. This chain's CDR3 is CASSPQGLAWGANVLTF. In nucleotides, the CDR3 is TGTGCCAGCTCACCACAAGGACTAGCGTGGGGGGCCAACGTCCTGACTTTC.